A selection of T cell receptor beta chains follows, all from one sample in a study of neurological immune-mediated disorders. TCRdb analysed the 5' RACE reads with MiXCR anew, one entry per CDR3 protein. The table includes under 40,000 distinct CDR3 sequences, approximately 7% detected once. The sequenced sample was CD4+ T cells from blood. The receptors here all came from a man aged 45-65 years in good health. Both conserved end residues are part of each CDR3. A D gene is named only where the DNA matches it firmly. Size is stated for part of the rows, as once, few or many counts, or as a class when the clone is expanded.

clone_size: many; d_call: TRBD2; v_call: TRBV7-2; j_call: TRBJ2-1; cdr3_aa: CASSLGGPAGDEQFF; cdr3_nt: TGTGCCAGCAGCTTAGGAGGTCCAGCGGGGGATGAGCAGTTCTTC
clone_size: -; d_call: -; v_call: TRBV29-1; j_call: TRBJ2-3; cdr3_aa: CSAKGLEKQYF; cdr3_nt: TGCAGCGCTAAGGGACTGGAGAAGCAGTATTTT
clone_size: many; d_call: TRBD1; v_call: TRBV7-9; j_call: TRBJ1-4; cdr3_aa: CASRPGQAGEKLFF; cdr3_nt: TGTGCCAGCAGGCCGGGACAGGCTGGCGAAAAACTGTTTTTT
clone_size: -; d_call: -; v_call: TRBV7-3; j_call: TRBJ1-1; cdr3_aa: CASSLFGENTEAFF; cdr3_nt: TGTGCCAGCAGCTTATTTGGGGAGAACACTGAAGCTTTCTTT
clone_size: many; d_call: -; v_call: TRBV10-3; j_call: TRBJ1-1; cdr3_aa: CAISRESTEAFF; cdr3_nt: TGTGCCATCAGTCGGGAGTCCACTGAAGCTTTCTTT
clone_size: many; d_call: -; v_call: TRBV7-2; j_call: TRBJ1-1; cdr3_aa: CASSLSPSTEAFF; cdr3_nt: TGTGCCAGCAGCTTATCACCAAGTACTGAAGCTTTCTTT
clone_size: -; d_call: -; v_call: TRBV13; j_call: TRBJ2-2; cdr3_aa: CASSLAGELFF; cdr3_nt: TGTGCCAGCAGCTTAGCCGGGGAGCTGTTTTTT
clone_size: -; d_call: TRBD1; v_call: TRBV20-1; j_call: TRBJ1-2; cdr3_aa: CSALRTGGNYGYTF; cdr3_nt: TGCAGTGCTCTTCGGACAGGCGGTAACTATGGCTACACCTTC
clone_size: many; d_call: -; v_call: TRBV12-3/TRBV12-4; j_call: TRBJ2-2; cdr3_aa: CASWTRGTGELFF; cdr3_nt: TGTGCCAGCTGGACGAGGGGTACCGGGGAGCTGTTTTTT
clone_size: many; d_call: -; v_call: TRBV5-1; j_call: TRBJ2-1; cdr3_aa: CASSATNNEQFF; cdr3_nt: TGCGCCAGCAGCGCAACAAACAATGAGCAGTTCTTC
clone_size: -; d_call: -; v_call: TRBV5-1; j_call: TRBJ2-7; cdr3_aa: CAGRSAPGRGTYEQYF; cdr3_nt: TGCGCCGGTAGGTCGGCGCCGGGACGGGGGACCTACGAGCAGTACTTC
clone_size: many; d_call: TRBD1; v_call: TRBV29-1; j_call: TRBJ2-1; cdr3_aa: CSARTGHYEQFF; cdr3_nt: TGCAGCGCCCGGACAGGACACTATGAGCAGTTCTTC
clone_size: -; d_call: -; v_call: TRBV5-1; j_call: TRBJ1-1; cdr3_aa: CASSFGRANTEAFF; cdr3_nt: TGCGCCAGCAGCTTCGGCAGGGCGAACACTGAAGCTTTCTTT
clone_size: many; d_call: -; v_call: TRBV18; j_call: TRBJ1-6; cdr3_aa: CASSPMPGTVDSPLHF; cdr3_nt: TGTGCCAGCTCACCAATGCCGGGTACGGTGGATTCACCCCTCCACTTT
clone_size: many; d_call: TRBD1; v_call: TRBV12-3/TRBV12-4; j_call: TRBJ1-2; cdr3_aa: CASRTQGAGYTF; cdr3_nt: TGTGCCAGCAGAACGCAGGGGGCCGGCTACACCTTC
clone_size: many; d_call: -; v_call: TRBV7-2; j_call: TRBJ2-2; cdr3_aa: CASSLSGISNTGELFF; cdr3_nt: TGTGCCAGCAGCTTATCGGGGATATCGAACACCGGGGAGCTGTTTTTT
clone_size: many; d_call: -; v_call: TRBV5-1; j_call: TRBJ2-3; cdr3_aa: CASSLAGQGGHTDTQYF; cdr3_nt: TGCGCCAGCAGCTTGGCCGGGCAGGGAGGTCACACAGATACGCAGTATTTT
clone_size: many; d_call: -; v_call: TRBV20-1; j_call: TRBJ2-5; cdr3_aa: CSAEATTRETQYF; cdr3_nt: TGCAGTGCCGAGGCCACAACCCGGGAGACCCAGTACTTC
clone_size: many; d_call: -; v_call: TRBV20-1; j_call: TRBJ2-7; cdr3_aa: CSATQRASSYEQYF; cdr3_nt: TGCAGTGCTACTCAAAGGGCTAGCTCCTACGAGCAGTACTTC
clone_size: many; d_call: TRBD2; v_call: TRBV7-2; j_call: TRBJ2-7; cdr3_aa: CASSLTPFGAGGPYEQYF; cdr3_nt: TGTGCCAGCAGCTTGACACCTTTTGGGGCGGGAGGGCCGTACGAGCAGTACTTC
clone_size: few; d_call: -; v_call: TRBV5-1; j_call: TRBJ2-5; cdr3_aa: CASSATGRETQYF; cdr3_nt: TGCGCCAGCAGCGCGACAGGTCGGGAGACCCAGTACTTC
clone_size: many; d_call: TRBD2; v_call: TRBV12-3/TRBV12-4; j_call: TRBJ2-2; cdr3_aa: CASSAGLAGTGELFF; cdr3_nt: TGTGCCAGCAGTGCGGGACTAGCGGGGACCGGGGAGCTGTTTTTT
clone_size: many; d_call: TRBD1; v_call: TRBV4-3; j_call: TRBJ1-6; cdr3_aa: CASSQDLNRGPYNSPLHF; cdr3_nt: TGCGCCAGCAGCCAAGATCTGAACAGGGGGCCCTATAATTCACCCCTCCACTTT
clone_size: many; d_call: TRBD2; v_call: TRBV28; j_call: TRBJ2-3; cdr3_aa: CASRDPGTSGDTQYF; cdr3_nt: TGTGCCAGCAGAGACCCCGGGACTAGCGGAGATACGCAGTATTTT
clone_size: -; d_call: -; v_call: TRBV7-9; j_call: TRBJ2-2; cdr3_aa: CASTNLRTGELFF; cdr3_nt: TGTGCCAGCACCAACCTAAGGACCGGGGAGCTGTTTTTT
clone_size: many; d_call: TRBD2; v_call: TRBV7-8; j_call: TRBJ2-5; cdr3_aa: CASSFSGGLAGGQTQYF; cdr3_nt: TGTGCCAGCAGCTTCTCCGGTGGACTAGCGGGAGGACAGACCCAGTACTTC
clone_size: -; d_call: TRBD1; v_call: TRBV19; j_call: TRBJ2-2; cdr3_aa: CDSQDRANTGELFF; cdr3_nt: TGTGATTCGCAGGACAGGGCGAACACCGGGGAGCTGTTTTTT
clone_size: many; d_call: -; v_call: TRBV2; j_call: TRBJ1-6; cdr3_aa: CASSEGGARSASPLHF; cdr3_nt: TGTGCCAGCAGTGAAGGGGGGGCGCGATCCGCTTCACCCCTCCACTTT
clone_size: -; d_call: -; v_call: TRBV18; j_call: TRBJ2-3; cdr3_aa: CASSPIRRDTDTQYF; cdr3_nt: TGTGCCAGCTCACCAATCAGGCGCGACACAGATACGCAGTATTTT
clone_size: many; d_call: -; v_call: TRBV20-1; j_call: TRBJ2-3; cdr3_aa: CSARDRVSGDTQYF; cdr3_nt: TGCAGTGCTAGAGATCGGGTTAGCGGAGATACGCAGTATTTT
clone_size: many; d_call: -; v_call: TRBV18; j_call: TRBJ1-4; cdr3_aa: CASSPLIGPNEKLFF; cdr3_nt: TGTGCCAGCTCACCCCTAATAGGACCTAATGAAAAACTGTTTTTT
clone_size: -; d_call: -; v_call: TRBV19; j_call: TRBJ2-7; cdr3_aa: CASSMEGAQRTYEQYF; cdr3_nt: TGTGCCAGTAGTATGGAGGGGGCGCAGAGAACCTACGAGCAGTACTTC
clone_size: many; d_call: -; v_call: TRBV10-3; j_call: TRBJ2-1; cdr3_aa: CAIRDAGASGNEQFF; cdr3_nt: TGTGCCATCAGGGACGCGGGGGCGTCGGGCAATGAGCAGTTCTTC
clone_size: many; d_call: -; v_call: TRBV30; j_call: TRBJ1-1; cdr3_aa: CAWGRWRTEAFF; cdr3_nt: TGTGCCTGGGGCCGCTGGAGGACTGAAGCTTTCTTT
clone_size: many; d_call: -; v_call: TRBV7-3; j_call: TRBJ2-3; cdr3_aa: CASSLGASTDTQYF; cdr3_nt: TGTGCCAGCAGCTTAGGAGCTAGCACAGATACGCAGTATTTT
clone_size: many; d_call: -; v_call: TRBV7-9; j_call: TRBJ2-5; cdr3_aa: CASSPPVIQETQYF; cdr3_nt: TGTGCCAGCAGCCCGCCCGTGATCCAAGAGACCCAGTACTTC
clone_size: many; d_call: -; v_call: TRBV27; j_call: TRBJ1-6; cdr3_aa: CASQGSVGYNSPLHF; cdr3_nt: TGTGCCAGCCAGGGGTCGGTGGGGTATAATTCACCCCTCCACTTT